This TCR beta chain was documented in a study of cytomegalovirus exposure and HLA in healthy donors. This CDR3 is built from 13 residues. Per the germline V gene, CDR1 is GTSNPN and CDR2 is SVGIG (reference sequence). V shed 4 bases and J 2 bases; nucleotides not matched to a gene: 4. 60 Vbeta and 13 Jbeta primers were used in PCR. TCRdb's copy holds only in-frame clones and misses some; the assay was immunoSEQ multiplex PCR. The sample yields fewer than 150,000 clones, of which the top ten take up 3% to 4.5%. This receptor was obtained from a young man in good health and CMV-seronegative. The chain employs TRBV30 and TRBJ2-7; TRBD1 agrees at 8 bases. The material sequenced was PBMCs. The CDR3 nucleotides read TGTGCCTGGACCAGGGGGCCCGCCTACGAGCAGTACTTC. Protein product: CAWTRGPAYEQYF.